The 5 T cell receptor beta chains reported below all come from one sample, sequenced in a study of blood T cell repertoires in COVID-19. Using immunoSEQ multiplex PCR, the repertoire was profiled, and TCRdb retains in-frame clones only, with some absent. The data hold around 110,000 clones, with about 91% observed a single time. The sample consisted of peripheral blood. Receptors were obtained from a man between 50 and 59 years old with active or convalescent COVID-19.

CDR3 loop: CASSFSGRIQETQYF. CDR3 DNA sequence: TGTGCCAGCAGCTTTAGCGGGAGGATACAAGAGACCCAGTACTTC. The chain is built from TRBV11-3 and TRBJ2-5; the match to TRBD2 covers 10 bases. The ends lost 3 bases at V and 2 bases at J; junction bases unmatched: 3. This CDR3 region has 15 residues. Germline V CDR1 and CDR2: SGHNT, YENEEA.

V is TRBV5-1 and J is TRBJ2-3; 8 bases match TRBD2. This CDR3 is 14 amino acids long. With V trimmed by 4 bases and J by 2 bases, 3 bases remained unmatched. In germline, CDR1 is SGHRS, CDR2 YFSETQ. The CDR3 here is CASSPGLATDTQYF. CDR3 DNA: TGCGCCAGCAGCCCCGGACTAGCCACAGATACGCAGTATTTT.

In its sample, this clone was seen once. CDR3 coding DNA: TGTGCCAGCAGCTTGGGTAGCGGAGGCTACACCTTC. Translation gives CASSLGSGGYTF. This rearrangement joins TRBV5-6 to TRBJ1-2, with D uncertain. Between the trimmed V and J ends, which lost 0 bases and 8 bases, there was a span of 8 bases. CDR1 is SGHDT and CDR2 is YYEEEE in the germline V gene. CDR3 length equals 12 residues. Full variable domain (missing parts from reference TRBV5-6 and TRBJ1-2): DAGVTQSPTHLIKTRGQQVTLRCSPKSGHDTVSWYQQALGQGPQFIFQYYEEEERQRGNFPDRFSGHQFPNYSSELNVNALLLGDSALYLCASSLGSGGYTFGSGTRLTVV.

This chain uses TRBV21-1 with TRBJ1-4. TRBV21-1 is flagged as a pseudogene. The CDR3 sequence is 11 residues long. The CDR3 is CARARYEKLFF. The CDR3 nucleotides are TGTGCCAGAGCGAGATATGAAAAACTGTTTTTT.

This CDR3 reads CASSLSNSPLHF. The CDR3 coding sequence is TGTGCCAGCAGTTTATCGAATTCACCCCTCCACTTT. The chain joins TRBV6-6 to TRBJ1-6; D uncertain. The germline gives CDR1 MNHNY, CDR2 SVGAGI (reference sequence). This CDR3 region has 12 residues. V was cut by 4 bases and J by 7 bases, with 5 bases left in between.